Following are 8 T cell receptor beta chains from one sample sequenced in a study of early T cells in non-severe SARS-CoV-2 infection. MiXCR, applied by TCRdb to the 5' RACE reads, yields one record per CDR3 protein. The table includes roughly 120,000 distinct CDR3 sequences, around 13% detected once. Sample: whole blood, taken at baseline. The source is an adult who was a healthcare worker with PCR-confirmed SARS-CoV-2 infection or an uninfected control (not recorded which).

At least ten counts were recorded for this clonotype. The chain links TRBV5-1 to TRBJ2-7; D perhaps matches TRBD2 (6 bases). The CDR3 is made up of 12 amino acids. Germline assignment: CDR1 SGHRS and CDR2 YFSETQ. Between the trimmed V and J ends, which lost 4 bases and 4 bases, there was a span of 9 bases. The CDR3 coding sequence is TGCGCCAGCAGCCCGGGGAGGTACGAGCAGTACTTC. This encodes CASSPGRYEQYF.

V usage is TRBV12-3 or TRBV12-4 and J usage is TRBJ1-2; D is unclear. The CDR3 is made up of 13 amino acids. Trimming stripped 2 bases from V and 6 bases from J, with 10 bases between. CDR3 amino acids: CASSLKGWDGYTF. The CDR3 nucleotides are TGTGCCAGCAGTTTAAAGGGCTGGGATGGCTACACCTTC.

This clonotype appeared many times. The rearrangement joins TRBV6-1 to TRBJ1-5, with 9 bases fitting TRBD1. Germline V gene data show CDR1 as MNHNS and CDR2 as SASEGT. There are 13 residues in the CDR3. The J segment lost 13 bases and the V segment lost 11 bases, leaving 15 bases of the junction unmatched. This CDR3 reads CAGAGTGSSIQHF. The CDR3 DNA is TGTGCCGGCGCAGGGACAGGGTCTTCAATTCAGCATTTT.

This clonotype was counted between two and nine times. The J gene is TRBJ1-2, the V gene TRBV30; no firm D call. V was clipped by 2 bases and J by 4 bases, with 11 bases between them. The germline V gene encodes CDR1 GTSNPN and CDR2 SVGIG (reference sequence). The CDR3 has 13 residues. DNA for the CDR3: TGTGCCTGGAGTCGGCAGGCACTCTATGGCTACACCTTC. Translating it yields CAWSRQALYGYTF.

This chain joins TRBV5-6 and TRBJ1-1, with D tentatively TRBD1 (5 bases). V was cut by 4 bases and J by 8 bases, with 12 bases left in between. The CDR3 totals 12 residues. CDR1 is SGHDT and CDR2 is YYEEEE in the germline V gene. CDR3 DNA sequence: TGTGCCAGCAGCCCGGGACGGAGGGAAGCTTTCTTT. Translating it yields CASSPGRREAFF.

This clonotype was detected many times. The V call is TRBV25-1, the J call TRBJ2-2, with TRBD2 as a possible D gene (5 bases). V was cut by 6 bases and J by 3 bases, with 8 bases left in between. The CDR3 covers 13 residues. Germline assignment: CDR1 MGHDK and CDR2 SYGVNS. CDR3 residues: CASRGRDTGELFF. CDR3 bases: TGTGCCAGCAGAGGGAGAGACACCGGGGAGCTGTTTTTT.

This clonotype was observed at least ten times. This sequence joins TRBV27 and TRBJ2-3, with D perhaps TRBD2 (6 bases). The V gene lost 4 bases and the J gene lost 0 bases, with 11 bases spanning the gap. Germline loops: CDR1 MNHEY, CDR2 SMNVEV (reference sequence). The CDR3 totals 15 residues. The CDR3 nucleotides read TGTGCCAGCAGTTATAGGAGGGCCAGCACAGATACGCAGTATTTT. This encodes CASSYRRASTDTQYF.

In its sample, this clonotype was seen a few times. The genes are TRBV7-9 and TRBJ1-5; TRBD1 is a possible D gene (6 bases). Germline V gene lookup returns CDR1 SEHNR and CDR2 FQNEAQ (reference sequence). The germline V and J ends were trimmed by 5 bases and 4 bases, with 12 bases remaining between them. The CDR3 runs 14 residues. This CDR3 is CASSEDRLNQPQHF. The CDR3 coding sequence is TGTGCCAGCAGCGAGGACAGACTAAATCAGCCCCAGCATTTT.